One sample yielded the 7 T cell receptor beta chains listed below, sequenced in a study of post-analysis software for immune sequencing data (dated by TCRdb to about 2015). The method behind the library was PCR. Reads for this sample came from an Illumina HiSeq 2500. To reduce PCR and sequencing biases, unique molecular identifiers were built into the TCR beta cDNA libraries. The public sequencing data were trimmed at Q25 with fastp and processed into clonotypes with MiXCR by TCRdb, which kept only in-frame beta chains. One record per CDR3 amino acid sequence lists the most common genes and DNA. Recorded for this sample are about 810,000 distinct CDR3 sequences; around 53% of them occurred a single time. The biggest ten clones account for about 4.8% of the sample. No antigen is known for these receptors. The study at large found these results: A handful of TRBV segments, including TRBV5-6, TRBV5-1 and TRBV20-1, were significantly more frequent in patients than controls.

The sequenced sample was blood. These receptors were collected from a girl aged 5 to 17 with multiple sclerosis.

The chain has TRBV10-3 and TRBJ2-2; possible D gene TRBD1, 6 bases. The V end was cut by 3 bases, the J end by 3 bases, with 11 bases between. From germline, CDR1 is ENHRY and CDR2 SYGVKD. This CDR3 has 15 residues. CDR3: CAISETGHDTGELFF. Here the CDR3 DNA reads TGTGCCATCAGTGAAACGGGACATGACACCGGGGAGCTGTTTTTT.

The chain carries TRBV12-3 or TRBV12-4 and TRBJ2-3; possible D gene TRBD1, 6 bases. V lost 6 bases to trimming and J lost 2 bases, with 15 bases between them. CDR3 length: 15 residues. CDR3 in DNA: TGTGCCAGCAGCACCCTGGACAGATCCACAGATACGCAGTATTTT. This codes for CASSTLDRSTDTQYF.

The V gene is TRBV7-6, the J gene TRBJ1-2, with no clear D. V dropped 2 bases and J dropped 8 bases, with 21 bases sitting between them. This CDR3 contains 16 residues. Per germline, CDR1 SGHVS and CDR2 FNYEAQ. CDR3 bases: TGTGCCAGCAGCTTACTCGGGAGCCGCCCCCTTTCCGGCTACACCTTC. Translating gives CASSLLGSRPLSGYTF.

The chain carries TRBV12-5 and TRBJ1-5; weak D call: TRBD1 (5 bases). Germline V lookup: CDR1 LGHNT, CDR2 FRNRAP. Trimming removed 3 bases from V and 0 bases from J, with 12 bases in between. The CDR3 runs 16 residues. The CDR3 region has the DNA TGTGCTAGTGGTTTCCTCCGGGACGGTAGCAATCAGCCCCAGCATTTT. Translating it yields CASGFLRDGSNQPQHF. Full variable domain (outside the CDR3, taken from reference TRBV12-5 and TRBJ1-5): DARVTQTPRHKVTEMGQEVTMRCQPILGHNTVFWYRQTMMQGLELLAYFRNRAPLDDSGMPKDRFSAEMPDATLATLKIQPSEPRDSAVYFCASGFLRDGSNQPQHFGDGTRLSIL.

This clonotype was seen only a few times. The CDR3 DNA reads TGTGCCAGCAGCCAAGAAGCCAGGGGGATGCCGGAAAAACTGTTTTTT. Translated, it gives CASSQEARGMPEKLFF. The chain has TRBV3-1 and TRBJ1-4; TRBD1 agrees at 7 bases. The V gene end was trimmed by 0 bases and the J gene end by 8 bases; junction bases not matched to a gene: 9. Germline CDR1 LGHDT, CDR2 YNNKEL (reference sequence). The CDR3 is made up of 16 amino acids.

The DNA for the CDR3 is TGCAGCGTTGAGGGGGGACTAGCGGAGATAACAGATACGCAGTATTTT. Its translation: CSVEGGLAEITDTQYF. This chain uses TRBV29-1 with TRBJ2-3; 11 bases agree with TRBD2. The CDR3 consists of 16 residues. Germline-derived CDR1 and CDR2 are SQVTM and ANQGSEA. Trimming removed 3 bases from V and 3 bases from J; junction bases left unmatched: 8.

This CDR3 reads CSVDRAQTGELFF. The DNA for the CDR3 is TGCAGCGTTGACAGGGCACAGACCGGGGAGCTGTTTTTT. J is TRBJ2-2 and V is TRBV29-1, with D perhaps TRBD1 (5 bases). The CDR3 extends over 13 amino acids. The V gene's germline CDR1 is SQVTM and CDR2 ANQGSEA. V lost 3 bases and J 5 bases, leaving 10 bases between the germline ends.